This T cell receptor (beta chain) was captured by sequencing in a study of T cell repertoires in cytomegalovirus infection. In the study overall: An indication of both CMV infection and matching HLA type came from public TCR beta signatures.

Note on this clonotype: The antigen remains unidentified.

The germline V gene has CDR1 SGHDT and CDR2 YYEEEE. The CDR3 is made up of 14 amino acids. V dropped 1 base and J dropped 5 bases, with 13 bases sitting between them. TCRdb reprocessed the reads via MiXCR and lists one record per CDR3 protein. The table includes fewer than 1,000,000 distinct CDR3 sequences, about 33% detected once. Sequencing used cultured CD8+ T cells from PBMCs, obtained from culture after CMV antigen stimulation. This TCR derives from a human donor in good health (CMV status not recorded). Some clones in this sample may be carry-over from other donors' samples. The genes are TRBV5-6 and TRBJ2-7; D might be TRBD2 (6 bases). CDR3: CASSLRGSSDEQYV. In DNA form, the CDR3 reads TGTGCCAGCAGCTTGCGGGGGAGTAGCGACGAGCAGTACGTC.